The rows below give T cell receptor beta chains drawn from one sample of a study of shared clonotypes between healthy human individuals. Profiled with immunoSEQ multiplex PCR; TCRdb holds only in-frame clones, not every one. The sample has about a million clones, about 80% seen once; the top ten hold roughly 1.5%. The sequencing input was memory CD4+ T cells sorted from blood. These receptor sequences come from a young man in good health. The CDR3 runs from the conserved cysteine through the conserved F or W. D genes are given only for firm matches. Rows may omit the clone size; those that give it use once, few, many or a size class.

v_gene	len	abundance	d_gene	j_gene	CDR3nt	CDR3aa
TRBV30	13	NA	NA	TRBJ1-5	TGTGCCTGGAGTTTAGTACTCGGCCAGCCCCAGCATTTT	CAWSLVLGQPQHF
TRBV5-4	16	NA	NA	TRBJ2-2	TGTGCCAGCAGCTTGATGAAGGGGGCGAACACCGGGGAGCTGTTTTTT	CASSLMKGANTGELFF
TRBV9	16	NA	TRBD1	TRBJ2-5	TGTGCCAGCAGCGTAGGGACAGGGGGCCTGGTAGAGACCCAGTACTTC	CASSVGTGGLVETQYF
TRBV25-1	16	NA	NA	TRBJ1-6	TGTGCCAGCAGTGAATCGCCTTTACTTCGGCCTTCACCCCTCCACTTT	CASSESPLLRPSPLHF
TRBV7-3	14	once	NA	TRBJ2-3	TGTGCCAGCAGCTTAATTGGCGGCACAGATACGCAGTATTTT	CASSLIGGTDTQYF
TRBV25-1	15	NA	NA	TRBJ2-7	TGTGCCAGCAGTGAGACGGAGGGTAAAACCTACGAGCAGTACTTC	CASSETEGKTYEQYF
TRBV5-1	15	few	NA	TRBJ1-6	TGCGCCAGCAGCTTGGAGGGGGGCGGTAATTCACCCCTCCACTTT	CASSLEGGGNSPLHF
TRBV28	15	NA	TRBD1	TRBJ1-5	TGTGCCAGCAGCTCGACAGGGTCAAGCAATCAGCCCCAGCATTTT	CASSSTGSSNQPQHF
TRBV6-1	12	few	NA	TRBJ2-1	TGTGCCAGCAGCCTACGCTGGGGTGAGCAGTTCTTC	CASSLRWGEQFF
TRBV7-2	12	NA	NA	TRBJ2-7	TGTGCCAGCAGCTTAGTGGACTACGAGCAGTACTTC	CASSLVDYEQYF
TRBV11-2	13	NA	TRBD2	TRBJ2-4	TGTGCCAGCAGCTTTGGACTAGTAAACATTCAGTACTTC	CASSFGLVNIQYF
TRBV10-3	13	NA	NA	TRBJ2-5	TGTGCCATCAATGAGACAGGGAGGGAGACCCAGTACTTC	CAINETGRETQYF
TRBV6-6	14	NA	TRBD1	TRBJ2-5	TGTGCCAGCAGTTACCCGACAGGGAAAGAGACCCAGTACTTC	CASSYPTGKETQYF
TRBV29-1	15	NA	NA	TRBJ2-7	TGCAGCGTTGTGACGGTAGCCCAGAAATACTACGAGCAGTACTTC	CSVVTVAQKYYEQYF
TRBV7-2	13	NA	NA	TRBJ2-7	TGTGCCAGCAGCCTGGAGCCAACCTACGAGCAGTACTTC	CASSLEPTYEQYF
TRBV5-4	13	medium-sized	NA	TRBJ2-2	TGTGCCAGCAGCTTGGGGCACACCGGGGAGCTGTTTTTT	CASSLGHTGELFF
TRBV5-4	13	NA	NA	TRBJ1-1	TGTGCCAGCAGCTTGAGCAGGACCACTGAAGCTTTCTTT	CASSLSRTTEAFF
TRBV6-5	12	NA	NA	TRBJ1-2	TGTGCCAGCACGGGGAATAACTATGGCTACACCTTC	CASTGNNYGYTF
TRBV7-7	15	NA	NA	TRBJ2-5	TGTGCTAGCAGCTACGACATTGGGGACGCTGGGACCCAGTACTTC	CASSYDIGDAGTQYF
TRBV28	16	NA	TRBD1	TRBJ1-1	TGTGCCAGCAGTTTACTTACAGGGGGCACGAACACTGAAGCTTTCTTT	CASSLLTGGTNTEAFF
TRBV6-1	17	NA	NA	TRBJ1-1	TGTGCCAGCAGTGATATCGGGGGCGCGGGTTTCAAGACTGAAGCTTTCTTT	CASSDIGGAGFKTEAFF
TRBV28	14	NA	NA	TRBJ1-3	TGTGCCAGCAGTCCCGGCACATCTGGAAACACCATATATTTT	CASSPGTSGNTIYF
TRBV9	14	NA	NA	TRBJ1-6	TGTGCCAGCAGCCCAGAAGAAGGTCGCTCACCCCTCCACTTT	CASSPEEGRSPLHF
TRBV5-1	15	NA	TRBD1	TRBJ1-4	TGCGCCAGCAGCTTGGAGGCGGGACAGGGGGAAAAACTGTTTTTT	CASSLEAGQGEKLFF
TRBV4-1	13	NA	NA	TRBJ2-1	TGCGCCAGCAGCCGGCAGGGGTACAATGAGCAGTTCTTC	CASSRQGYNEQFF
TRBV2	14	NA	NA	TRBJ1-1	TGTGCCAGCAGCCCGGGGACCGGGGGAGGTGAAGCTTTCTTT	CASSPGTGGGEAFF
TRBV2	11	NA	NA	TRBJ2-1	TGTGCCAGCAGCCAAACCCTCGACGCGGTCTTC	CASSQTLDAVF
TRBV5-5	14	few	NA	TRBJ2-6	TGTGCCAGCAGCCAGATTGTCGGGACCAACGTCCTGACTTTC	CASSQIVGTNVLTF
TRBV11-2	16	NA	NA	TRBJ2-4	TGTGCCAGCGGTCGTGATGATCGGATGCTCAAAAACATTCAGTACTTC	CASGRDDRMLKNIQYF
TRBV10-3	15	NA	TRBD2	TRBJ2-2	TGTGCCACTGGACTAGCGGGGGCCTCGAACGGGGAGCTGTTTTTT	CATGLAGASNGELFF
TRBV2	13	once	NA	TRBJ1-2	TGTGCCAGCAGGAGGACAGATAACTATGGCTACACCTTC	CASRRTDNYGYTF
TRBV7-6	16	NA	NA	TRBJ2-3	TGTGCCAGCAGCCCAATGGGTACAGGAGGCACAGATACGCAGTATTTT	CASSPMGTGGTDTQYF
TRBV28	13	NA	NA	TRBJ1-2	TGTGCCAGCAGTTTACTTGGGGGCTCTGGCTACACCTTC	CASSLLGGSGYTF
TRBV27	14	NA	TRBD2	TRBJ2-3	TGTGCCAGCAGGCGGGAGGGCCTCGCAGATACGCAGTATTTT	CASRREGLADTQYF
TRBV11-3	15	once	TRBD1	TRBJ2-6	TGTGCCAGCAGTCCGGACAGGGCTGGGGCCAACGTCCTGACTTTC	CASSPDRAGANVLTF
TRBV30	12	few	NA	TRBJ2-7	TGTGCCTGGAGTGCCATCGGCAACGAGCAGTACTTC	CAWSAIGNEQYF
TRBV15	14	NA	TRBD1	TRBJ1-3	TGTGCCACCAGCCGACAGGGATTTGGAAACACCATATATTTT	CATSRQGFGNTIYF
TRBV4-1	16	NA	NA	TRBJ2-1	TGCGCCAGCAGCCAAGATACCACTAGCTCCTACAATGAGCAGTTCTTC	CASSQDTTSSYNEQFF
TRBV5-6	17	NA	NA	TRBJ2-1	TGTGCCAGCAGCTCCCAAATGGTGGGAGAGGTTTACAATGAGCAGTTCTTC	CASSSQMVGEVYNEQFF
TRBV28	13	NA	NA	TRBJ1-5	TGTGCCAGCAGAGACGGCAGCAATCAGCCCCAGCATTTT	CASRDGSNQPQHF
TRBV5-6	16	NA	TRBD1	TRBJ1-2	TGTGCCAGCAGCTACAGACAGACAGGGAGTAACTATGGCTACACCTTC	CASSYRQTGSNYGYTF
TRBV5-5	16	NA	TRBD2	TRBJ2-1	TGTGCCAGCAGCTTGGGTAGCGGGAGGGCCTACAATGAGCAGTTCTTC	CASSLGSGRAYNEQFF
TRBV19	15	NA	TRBD1	TRBJ2-2	TGTGCCAGTAGTAACCGACAGGGCTTCACCGGGGAGCTGTTTTTT	CASSNRQGFTGELFF
TRBV5-1	15	NA	NA	TRBJ1-4	TGCGCCAGCAGCTCCGGACAGTTCATGGGTGAAAAACTGTTTTTT	CASSSGQFMGEKLFF
TRBV29-1	12	few	NA	TRBJ1-2	TGCAGCGTTTCTACGGGGAACTATGGCTACACCTTC	CSVSTGNYGYTF
TRBV6-6	16	NA	TRBD2	TRBJ2-2	TGTGCCAGCAGTTACGGAGGGACTAGTGTCACCGGGGAGCTGTTTTTT	CASSYGGTSVTGELFF
TRBV7-8	15	few	NA	TRBJ2-5	TGTGCCAGCAGCTACGGGGCTAGCCGGGTGCAGACCCAGTACTTC	CASSYGASRVQTQYF
TRBV28	14	NA	TRBD1	TRBJ1-2	TGTGCCAGCAGTCCCACCGGGACAGAGTATGGCTACACCTTC	CASSPTGTEYGYTF
TRBV10-3	15	NA	TRBD1	TRBJ2-1	TGTGCCATCTCTCTCGACAGGGGGACCTACAATGAGCAGTTCTTC	CAISLDRGTYNEQFF
TRBV6-6	15	once	TRBD1	TRBJ1-1	TGTGCCAGCATCCCTCGGGACAGGGGTGAAACTGAAGCTTTCTTT	CASIPRDRGETEAFF
TRBV18	19	NA	TRBD2	TRBJ2-7	TGTGCCAGCTCACCACCGTACAGCGGGAGGGGAGGGGACTCCTACGAGCAGTACTTC	CASSPPYSGRGGDSYEQYF
TRBV19	12	NA	NA	TRBJ1-1	TGTGCTGTCGCGGGGGTGAACACTGAAGCTTTCTTT	CAVAGVNTEAFF
TRBV19	17	NA	TRBD1	TRBJ1-5	TGTGCCAGTAGTATTAATAGGGGGCCCGGTAGCAATCAGCCCCAGCATTTT	CASSINRGPGSNQPQHF
TRBV27	14	NA	TRBD2	TRBJ2-3	TGTGCCAGCAGGGGGACTAGCAGGGGAGATACGCAGTATTTT	CASRGTSRGDTQYF
TRBV5-4	14	few	NA	TRBJ2-3	TGTGCCAGCAGCTTGGCGTCGCGCACAGATACGCAGTATTTT	CASSLASRTDTQYF
TRBV11-2	14	NA	TRBD2	TRBJ2-1	TGTGCCAGCCGCAGACTAGCGGGAGAAGGTGAGCAGTTCTTC	CASRRLAGEGEQFF
TRBV2	13	NA	NA	TRBJ2-5	TGTGCCAGCGGTACTGAGGACCAAGAGACCCAGTACTTC	CASGTEDQETQYF
TRBV7-9	13	once	NA	TRBJ2-7	TGTGCCAGCAGCCCGACAGTATCCTACGAGCAGTACTTC	CASSPTVSYEQYF
TRBV6-6	13	NA	TRBD2	TRBJ2-1	TGTGCCAGCACGCGGGAGGAATACAATGAGCAGTTCTTC	CASTREEYNEQFF